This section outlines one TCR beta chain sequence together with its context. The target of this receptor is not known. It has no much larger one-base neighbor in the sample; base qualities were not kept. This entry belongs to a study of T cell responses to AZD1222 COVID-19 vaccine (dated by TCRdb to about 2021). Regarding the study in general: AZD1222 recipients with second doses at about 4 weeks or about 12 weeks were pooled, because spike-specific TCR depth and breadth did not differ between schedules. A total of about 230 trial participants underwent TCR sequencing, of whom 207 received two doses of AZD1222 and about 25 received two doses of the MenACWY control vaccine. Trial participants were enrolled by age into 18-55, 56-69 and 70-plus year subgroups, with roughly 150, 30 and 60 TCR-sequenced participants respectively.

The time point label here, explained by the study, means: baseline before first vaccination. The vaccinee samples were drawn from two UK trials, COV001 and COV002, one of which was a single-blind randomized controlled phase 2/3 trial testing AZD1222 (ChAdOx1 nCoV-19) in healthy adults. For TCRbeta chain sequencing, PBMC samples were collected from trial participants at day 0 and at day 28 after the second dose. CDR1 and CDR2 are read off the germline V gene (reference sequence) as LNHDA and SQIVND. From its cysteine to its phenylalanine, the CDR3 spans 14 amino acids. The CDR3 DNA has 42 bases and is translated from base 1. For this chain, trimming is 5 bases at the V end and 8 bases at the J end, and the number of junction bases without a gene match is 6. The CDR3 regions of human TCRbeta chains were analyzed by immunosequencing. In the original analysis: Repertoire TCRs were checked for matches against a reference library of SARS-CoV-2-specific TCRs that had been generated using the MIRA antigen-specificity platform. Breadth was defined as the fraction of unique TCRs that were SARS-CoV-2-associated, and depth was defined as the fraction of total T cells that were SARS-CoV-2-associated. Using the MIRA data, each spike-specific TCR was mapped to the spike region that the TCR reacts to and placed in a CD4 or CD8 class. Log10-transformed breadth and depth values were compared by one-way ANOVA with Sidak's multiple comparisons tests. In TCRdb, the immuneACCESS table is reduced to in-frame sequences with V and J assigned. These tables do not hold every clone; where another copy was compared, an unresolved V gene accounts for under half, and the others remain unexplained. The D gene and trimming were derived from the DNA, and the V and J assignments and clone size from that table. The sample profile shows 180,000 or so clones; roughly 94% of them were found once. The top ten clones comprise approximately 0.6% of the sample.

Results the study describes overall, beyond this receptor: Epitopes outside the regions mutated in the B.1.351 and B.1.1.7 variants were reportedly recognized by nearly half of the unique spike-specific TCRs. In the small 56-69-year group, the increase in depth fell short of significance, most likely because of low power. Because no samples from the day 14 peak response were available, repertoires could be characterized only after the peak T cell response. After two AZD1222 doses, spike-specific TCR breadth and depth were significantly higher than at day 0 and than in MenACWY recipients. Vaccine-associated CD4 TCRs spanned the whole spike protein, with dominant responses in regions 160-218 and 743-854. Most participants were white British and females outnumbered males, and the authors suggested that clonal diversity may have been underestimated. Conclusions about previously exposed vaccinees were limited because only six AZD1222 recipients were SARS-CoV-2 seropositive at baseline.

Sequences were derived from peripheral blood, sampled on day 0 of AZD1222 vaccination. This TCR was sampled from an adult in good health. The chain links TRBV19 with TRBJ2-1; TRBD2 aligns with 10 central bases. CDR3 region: CASSWLAGAYEQFF. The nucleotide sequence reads TGTGCCAGTAGTTGGCTAGCGGGAGCCTATGAGCAGTTCTTC.